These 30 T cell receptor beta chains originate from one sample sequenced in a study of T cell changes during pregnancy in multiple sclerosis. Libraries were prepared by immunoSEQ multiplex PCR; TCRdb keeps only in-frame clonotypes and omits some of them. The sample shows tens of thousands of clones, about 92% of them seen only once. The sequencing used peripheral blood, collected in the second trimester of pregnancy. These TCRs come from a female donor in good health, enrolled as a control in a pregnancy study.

CDR3 sequence: CSVAGWDYEQYF. In DNA, the CDR3 is TGCAGCGTTGCGGGGTGGGACTACGAGCAGTACTTC. The genes are TRBV29-1 and TRBJ2-7, with D possibly being TRBD2 (5 bases). V was shortened by 4 bases and J by 3 bases, with 10 bases between the two germline ends. Germline CDR1 SQVTM, CDR2 ANQGSEA. This CDR3 region has 12 residues.

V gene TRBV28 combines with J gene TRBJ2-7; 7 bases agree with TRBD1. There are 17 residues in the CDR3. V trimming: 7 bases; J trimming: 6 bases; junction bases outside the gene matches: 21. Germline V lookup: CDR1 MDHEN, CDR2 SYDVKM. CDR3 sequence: CASIAGVGTAISREQYF. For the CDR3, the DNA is TGTGCCAGCATCGCCGGGGTCGGGACAGCCATCTCCCGCGAGCAGTACTTC.

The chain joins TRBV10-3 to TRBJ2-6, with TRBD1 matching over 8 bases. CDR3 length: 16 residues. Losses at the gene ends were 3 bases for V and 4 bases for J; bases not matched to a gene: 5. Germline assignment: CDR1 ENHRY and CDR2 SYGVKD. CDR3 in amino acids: CAISDPTGAGANVLTF. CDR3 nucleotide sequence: TGTGCCATCAGTGACCCGACAGGGGCCGGGGCCAACGTCCTGACTTTC.

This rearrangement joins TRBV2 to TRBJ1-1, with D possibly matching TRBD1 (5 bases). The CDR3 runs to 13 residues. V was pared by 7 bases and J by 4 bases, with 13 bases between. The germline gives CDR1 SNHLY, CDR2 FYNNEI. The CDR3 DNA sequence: TGTGCCAGCAATCCTGTCAGGGCCACTGAAGCTTTCTTT. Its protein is CASNPVRATEAFF.

The CDR3 protein is CASSQGGVFTDTQYF. The CDR3 coding sequence is TGCGCCAGCAGCCAAGGGGGGGTGTTCACAGATACGCAGTATTTT. The V call is TRBV4-3, the J call TRBJ2-3, with D possibly matching TRBD2 (6 bases). The CDR3 covers 15 residues. CDR1 is LGHNA and CDR2 is YSLEER in the germline V gene. Trimming took off 1 base at V and 2 bases at J, with 10 bases between the two ends.

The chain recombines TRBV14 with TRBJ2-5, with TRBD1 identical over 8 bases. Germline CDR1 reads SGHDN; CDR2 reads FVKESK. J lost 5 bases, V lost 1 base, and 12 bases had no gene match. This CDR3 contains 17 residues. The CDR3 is CASSQVGGQARYETQYF. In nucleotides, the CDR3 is TGTGCCAGCAGCCAAGTAGGGGGACAGGCCAGGTATGAGACCCAGTACTTC.

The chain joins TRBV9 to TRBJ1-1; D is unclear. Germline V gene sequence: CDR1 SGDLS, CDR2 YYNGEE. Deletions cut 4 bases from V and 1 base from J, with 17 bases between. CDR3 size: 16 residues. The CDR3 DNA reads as TGTGCCAGCAGCCCCGACGAGAGGTTCCCGAACACTGAAGCTTTCTTT. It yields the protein CASSPDERFPNTEAFF.

This CDR3 reads CAISESGGGAQPQHF. CDR3 coding DNA: TGTGCCATCAGTGAGTCCGGAGGGGGGGCCCAGCCCCAGCATTTT. This chain connects TRBV10-3 to TRBJ1-5; possible D gene TRBD1, 6 bases. CDR3 length: 15 amino acids. Germline CDR1 is ENHRY and CDR2 is SYGVKD. V dropped 0 bases and J dropped 7 bases, with 13 bases sitting between them.

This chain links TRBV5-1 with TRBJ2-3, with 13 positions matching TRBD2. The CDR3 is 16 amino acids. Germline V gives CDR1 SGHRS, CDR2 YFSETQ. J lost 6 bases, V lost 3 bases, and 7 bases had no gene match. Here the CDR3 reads CASSSRSTSGGDTQYF. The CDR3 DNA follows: TGCGCCAGCAGCTCCCGATCGACTAGCGGGGGGGATACGCAGTATTTT.

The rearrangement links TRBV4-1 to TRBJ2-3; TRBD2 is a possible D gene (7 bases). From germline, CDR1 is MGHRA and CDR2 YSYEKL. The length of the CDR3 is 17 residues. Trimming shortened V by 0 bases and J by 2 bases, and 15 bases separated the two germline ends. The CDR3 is CASSQDLGGGLTDTQYF. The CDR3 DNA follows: TGCGCCAGCAGCCAAGATCTGGGGGGGGGCCTCACAGATACGCAGTATTTT.

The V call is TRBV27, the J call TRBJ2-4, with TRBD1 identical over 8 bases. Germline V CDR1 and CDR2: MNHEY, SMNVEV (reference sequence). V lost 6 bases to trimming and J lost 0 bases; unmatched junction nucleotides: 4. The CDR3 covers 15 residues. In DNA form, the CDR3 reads TGTGCCAGCAGGGGACAGGCAATAGCCAAAAACATTCAGTACTTC. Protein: CASRGQAIAKNIQYF.

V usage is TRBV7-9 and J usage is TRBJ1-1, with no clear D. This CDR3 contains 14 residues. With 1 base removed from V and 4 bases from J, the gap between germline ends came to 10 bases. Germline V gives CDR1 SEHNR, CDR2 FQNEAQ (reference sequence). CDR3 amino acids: CASSLEVPSTEAFF. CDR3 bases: TGTGCCAGCAGCTTAGAAGTCCCTAGCACTGAAGCTTTCTTT. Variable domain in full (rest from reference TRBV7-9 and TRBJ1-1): DTGVSQNPRHKITKRGQNVTFRCDPISEHNRLYWYRQTLGQGPEFLTYFQNEAQLEKSRLLSDRFSAERPKGSFSTLEIQRTEQGDSAMYLCASSLEVPSTEAFFGQGTRLTVV.

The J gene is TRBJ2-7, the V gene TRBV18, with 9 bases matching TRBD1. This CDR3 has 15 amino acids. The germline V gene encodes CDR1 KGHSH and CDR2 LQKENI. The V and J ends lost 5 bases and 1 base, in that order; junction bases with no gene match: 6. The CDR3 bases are TGTGCCAGCTCAACTGACAGGGGGGGATCCTACGAGCAGTACTTC. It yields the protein CASSTDRGGSYEQYF.

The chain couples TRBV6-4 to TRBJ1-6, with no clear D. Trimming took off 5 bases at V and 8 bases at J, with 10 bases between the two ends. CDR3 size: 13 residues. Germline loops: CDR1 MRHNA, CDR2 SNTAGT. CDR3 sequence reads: CASSPERDSPLHF. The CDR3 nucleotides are TGTGCCAGCAGTCCCGAGAGAGATTCACCCCTCCACTTT.

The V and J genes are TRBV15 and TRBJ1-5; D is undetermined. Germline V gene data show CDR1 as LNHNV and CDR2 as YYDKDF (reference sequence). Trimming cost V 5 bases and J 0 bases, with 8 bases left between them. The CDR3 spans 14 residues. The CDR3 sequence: CATSRHNSNQPQHF. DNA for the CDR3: TGTGCCACCAGCCGACATAATAGCAATCAGCCCCAGCATTTT.

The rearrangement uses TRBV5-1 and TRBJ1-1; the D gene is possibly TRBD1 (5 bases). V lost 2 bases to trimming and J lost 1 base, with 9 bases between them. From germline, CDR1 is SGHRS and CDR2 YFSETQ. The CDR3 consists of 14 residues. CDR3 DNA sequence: TGCGCCAGCAGCTTTGCTACAGGGAACACTGAAGCTTTCTTT. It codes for CASSFATGNTEAFF.

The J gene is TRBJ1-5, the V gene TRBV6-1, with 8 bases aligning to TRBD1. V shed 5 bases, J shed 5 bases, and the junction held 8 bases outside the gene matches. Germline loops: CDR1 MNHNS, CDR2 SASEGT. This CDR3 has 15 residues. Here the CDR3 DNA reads TGTGCCAGCAGTCCCCGTGGACAGGGTGATCAGCCCCAGCATTTT. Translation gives CASSPRGQGDQPQHF.

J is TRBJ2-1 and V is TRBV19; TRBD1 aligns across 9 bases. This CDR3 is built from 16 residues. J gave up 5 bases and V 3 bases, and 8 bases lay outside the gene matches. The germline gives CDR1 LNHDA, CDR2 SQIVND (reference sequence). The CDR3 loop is CASSIIRDRAHNEQFF. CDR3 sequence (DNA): TGTGCCAGTAGTATCATCCGGGACAGGGCGCACAATGAGCAGTTCTTC.

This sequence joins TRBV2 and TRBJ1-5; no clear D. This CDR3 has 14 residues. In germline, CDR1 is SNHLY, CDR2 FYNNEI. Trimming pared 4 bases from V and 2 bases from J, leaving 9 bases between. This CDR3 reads CASSALEGNQPQHF. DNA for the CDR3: TGTGCCAGCAGTGCGCTGGAGGGCAATCAGCCCCAGCATTTT.

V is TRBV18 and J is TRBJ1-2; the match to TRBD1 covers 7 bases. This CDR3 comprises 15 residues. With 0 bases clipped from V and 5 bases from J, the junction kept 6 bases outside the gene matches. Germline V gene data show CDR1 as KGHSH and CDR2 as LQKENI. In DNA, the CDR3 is TGTGCCAGCTCACCACCGACGGGGACAGCTTATGGCTACACCTTC. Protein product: CASSPPTGTAYGYTF.

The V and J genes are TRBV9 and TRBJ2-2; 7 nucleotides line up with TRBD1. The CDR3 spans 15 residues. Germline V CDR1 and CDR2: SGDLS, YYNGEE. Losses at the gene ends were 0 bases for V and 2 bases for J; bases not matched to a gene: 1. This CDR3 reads CASSVGDSNTGELFF. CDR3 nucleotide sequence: TGTGCCAGCAGCGTAGGGGACAGTAACACCGGGGAGCTGTTTTTT.

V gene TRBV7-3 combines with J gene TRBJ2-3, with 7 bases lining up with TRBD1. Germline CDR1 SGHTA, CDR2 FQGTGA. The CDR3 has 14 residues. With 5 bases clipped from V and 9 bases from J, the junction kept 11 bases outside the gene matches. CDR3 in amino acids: CASSQTGLGDTQYF. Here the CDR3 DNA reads TGTGCCAGCAGCCAGACAGGGTTAGGGGACACGCAGTATTTT.

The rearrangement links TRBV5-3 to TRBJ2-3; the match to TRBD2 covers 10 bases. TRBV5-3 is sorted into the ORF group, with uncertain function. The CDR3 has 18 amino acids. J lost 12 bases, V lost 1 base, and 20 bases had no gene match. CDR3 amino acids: CARSLCWLAGVILLSQYF. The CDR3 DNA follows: TGTGCCAGAAGCTTGTGTTGGCTAGCGGGGGTGATACTATTGAGCCAGTATTTT.

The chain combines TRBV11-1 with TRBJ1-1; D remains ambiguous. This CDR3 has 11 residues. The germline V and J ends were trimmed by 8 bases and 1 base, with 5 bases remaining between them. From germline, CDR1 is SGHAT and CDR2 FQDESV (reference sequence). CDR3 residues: CASRANTEAFF. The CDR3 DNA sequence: TGTGCCAGCCGCGCGAACACTGAAGCTTTCTTT.

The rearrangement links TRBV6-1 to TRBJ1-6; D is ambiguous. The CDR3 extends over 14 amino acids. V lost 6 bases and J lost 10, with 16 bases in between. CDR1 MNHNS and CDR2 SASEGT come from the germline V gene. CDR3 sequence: CASRWVESGSPLHF. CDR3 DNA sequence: TGTGCCAGCAGATGGGTGGAATCGGGGTCACCCCTCCACTTT.

This CDR3 reads CASSHPGSSVYEQYF. In DNA, the CDR3 is TGTGCCAGCAGCCACCCAGGATCATCGGTCTACGAGCAGTACTTC. This chain joins TRBV7-6 and TRBJ2-7; D gene ambiguous. Germline assignment: CDR1 SGHVS and CDR2 FNYEAQ. This CDR3 spans 15 amino acids. V gave up 5 bases and J gave up 3 bases, with 17 bases separating them.

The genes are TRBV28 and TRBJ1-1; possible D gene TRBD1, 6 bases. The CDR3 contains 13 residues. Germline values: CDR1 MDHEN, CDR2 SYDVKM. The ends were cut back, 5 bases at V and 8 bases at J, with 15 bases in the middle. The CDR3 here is CASSPPNRVEAFF. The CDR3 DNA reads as TGTGCCAGCAGTCCTCCTAACAGGGTCGAAGCTTTCTTT. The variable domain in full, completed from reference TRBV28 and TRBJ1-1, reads DVKVTQSSRYLVKRTGEKVFLECVQDMDHENMFWYRQDPGLGLRLIYFSYDVKMKEKGDIPEGYSVSREKKERFSLILESASTNQTSMYLCASSPPNRVEAFFGQGTRLTVV.

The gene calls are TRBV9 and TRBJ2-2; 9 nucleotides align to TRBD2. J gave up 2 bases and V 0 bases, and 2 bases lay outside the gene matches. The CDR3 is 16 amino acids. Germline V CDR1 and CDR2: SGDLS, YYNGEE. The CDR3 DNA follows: TGTGCCAGCAGCGTAGAACTAGCGGGTAACACCGGGGAGCTGTTTTTT. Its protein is CASSVELAGNTGELFF.

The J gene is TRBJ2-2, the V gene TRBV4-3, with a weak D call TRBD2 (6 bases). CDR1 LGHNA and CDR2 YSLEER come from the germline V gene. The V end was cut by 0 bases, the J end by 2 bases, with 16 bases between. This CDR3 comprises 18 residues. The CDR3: CASSQELPLALNTGELFF. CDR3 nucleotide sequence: TGCGCCAGCAGCCAAGAACTCCCACTAGCTCTTAACACCGGGGAGCTGTTTTTT.

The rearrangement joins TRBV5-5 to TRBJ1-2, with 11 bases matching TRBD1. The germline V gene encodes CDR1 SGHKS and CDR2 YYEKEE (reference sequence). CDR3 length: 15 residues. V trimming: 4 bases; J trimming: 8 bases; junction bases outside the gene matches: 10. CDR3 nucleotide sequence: TGTGCCAGCAGCCAGGACAGGGGGCGGGCCGTCGGCTACACCTTC. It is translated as CASSQDRGRAVGYTF.